The 10 T cell receptor beta chains below all came from one sample that was sequenced in a study of blood T cell repertoires in COVID-19. Sequencing used immunoSEQ multiplex PCR; TCRdb keeps in-frame clones, though not all of them. The sample shows roughly 200,000 clones, around 84% of them seen only once. Sequencing input: peripheral blood. These receptors were obtained from a human donor in a cohort sampled during active COVID-19.

In this sample, this clone turned up a few times. V is TRBV6-6 and J is TRBJ2-7; TRBD1 is a possible D gene (5 bases). The CDR3 is 14 residues long. Germline V gene lookup returns CDR1 MNHNY and CDR2 SVGAGI (reference sequence). Trimming removed 4 bases at V and 6 bases at J, with 16 bases between. The CDR3 is CASSSYSDKSEQYV. The CDR3 DNA reads as TGTGCCAGCAGTTCATATTCGGACAAATCCGAGCAGTACGTC.

This chain joins TRBV15 and TRBJ1-2; D not resolved. CDR1 and CDR2 (germline): LNHNV, YYDKDF (reference sequence). V dropped 0 bases and J dropped 8 bases, with 13 bases sitting between them. The CDR3 is 14 amino acids. The chain's CDR3 is CATSRDPITRGYTF. In DNA, the CDR3 is TGTGCCACCAGCAGAGATCCCATCACCAGGGGCTACACCTTC.

The chain couples TRBV3-1 (or the pseudogene TRBV3-2) to TRBJ1-4; 7 nucleotides line up with TRBD1. The V and J ends lost 4 bases and 4 bases, in that order; junction bases with no gene match: 6. CDR1 LGHDT and CDR2 YNNKEL come from the germline V gene (reference sequence). The CDR3 spans 15 residues. CDR3 loop: CASSPIGQVNEKLFF. The CDR3 region has the DNA TGTGCCAGCAGCCCCATTGGACAGGTTAATGAAAAACTGTTTTTT.

This clone was picked up one time. This chain connects TRBV5-1 to TRBJ2-1, with a tentative D call TRBD1 (5 bases). V dropped 4 bases and J dropped 9 bases, with 14 bases sitting between them. This CDR3 is built from 13 residues. Germline-derived CDR1 and CDR2 are SGHRS and YFSETQ. The CDR3 spells CASSPSQGFEQFF. CDR3 nucleotide sequence: TGCGCCAGCAGCCCTTCCCAGGGCTTTGAGCAGTTCTTC.

CDR3 nucleotide sequence: TGTGCCAGCAGTGATGGAGGCGATGAAAAACTGTTTTTT. Protein: CASSDGGDEKLFF. V and J are TRBV25-1 and TRBJ1-4; D gene uncertain. The CDR3 spans 13 residues. Trimming removed 3 bases at V and 6 bases at J, with 8 bases between. In germline, CDR1 is MGHDK, CDR2 SYGVNS.

V gene TRBV2 combines with J gene TRBJ2-5; D unresolved. The V gene lost 9 bases and the J gene lost 4 bases, with 9 bases spanning the gap. Looked up from germline, CDR1 is SNHLY and CDR2 is FYNNEI. The CDR3 has 11 residues. The CDR3 coding sequence is TGTGCCAGACGACTGTCAGAGACCCAGTACTTC. Translated, it gives CARRLSETQYF.

The J gene is TRBJ1-2, the V gene TRBV4-2; D is unclear. There are 16 residues in the CDR3. V was clipped by 0 bases and J by 4 bases, with 15 bases between them. CDR1 is LGHNA, CDR2 YNFKEQ, per germline. CDR3 region: CASSQDRFRAGYGYTF. CDR3 nucleotide sequence: TGTGCCAGCAGCCAAGATAGGTTTCGGGCGGGCTATGGCTACACCTTC.

The chain employs TRBV2 and TRBJ1-5, with D unclear. CDR3 size: 15 residues. V was pared by 5 bases and J by 4 bases, with 15 bases between. Germline assignment: CDR1 SNHLY and CDR2 FYNNEI. DNA for the CDR3: TGTGCCAGCAGTTCACGAAATGGCCGAAATCAGCCCCAGCATTTT. Translated: CASSSRNGRNQPQHF.

This clone was recorded only once. The chain carries TRBV29-1 and TRBJ2-1; maybe TRBD1 (5 bases). This CDR3 is built from 13 residues. Between the trimmed V and J ends, which lost 4 bases and 3 bases, there was a span of 10 bases. In germline, CDR1 is SQVTM, CDR2 ANQGSEA. In DNA form, the CDR3 reads TGCAGCGTTGGGCTAGGGGACTACAATGAGCAGTTCTTC. It encodes CSVGLGDYNEQFF.

The V and J genes are TRBV28 and TRBJ2-1, with 8 bases that match TRBD2. Trimming took 9 bases from V and 4 from J; bases not matched to a gene: 8. The germline gives CDR1 MDHEN, CDR2 SYDVKM. This CDR3 has 14 amino acids. The CDR3 DNA follows: TGTGCCAGTTCTGGGACTAGGGGTTACAATGAGCAGTTCTTC. It yields the protein CASSGTRGYNEQFF.